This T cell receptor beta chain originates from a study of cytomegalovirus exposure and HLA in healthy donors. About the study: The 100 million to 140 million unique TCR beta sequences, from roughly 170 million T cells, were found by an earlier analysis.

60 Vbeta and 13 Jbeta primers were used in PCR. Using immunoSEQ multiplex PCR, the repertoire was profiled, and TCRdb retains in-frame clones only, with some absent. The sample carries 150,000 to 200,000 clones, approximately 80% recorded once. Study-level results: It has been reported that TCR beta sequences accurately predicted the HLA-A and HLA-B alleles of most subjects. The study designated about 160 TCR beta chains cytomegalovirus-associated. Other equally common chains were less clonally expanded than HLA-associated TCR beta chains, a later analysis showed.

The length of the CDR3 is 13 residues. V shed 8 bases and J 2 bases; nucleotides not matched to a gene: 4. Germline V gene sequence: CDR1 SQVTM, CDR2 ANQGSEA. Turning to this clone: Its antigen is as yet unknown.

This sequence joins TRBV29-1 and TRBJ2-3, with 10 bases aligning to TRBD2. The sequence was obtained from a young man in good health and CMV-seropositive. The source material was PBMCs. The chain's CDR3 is CSLSGGYTDTQYF. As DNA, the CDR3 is TGCAGCCTTAGCGGGGGGTACACAGATACGCAGTATTTT.